The rows below give T cell receptor beta chains drawn from one sample of a study of T cell responses to AZD1222 COVID-19 vaccine. Repertoires were generated with immunoSEQ multiplex PCR, while TCRdb's copy carries only in-frame clones and drops some. The sample lists approximately 170,000 clones, roughly 90% occurring once. The sample in question was peripheral blood, obtained on day 0 of AZD1222 vaccination. These receptors all come from an adult in good health. The CDR3 runs from the conserved cysteine through the conserved F or W. D genes are given only for firm matches. A clone size is listed for some rows: how often the clone was seen (once, few, many), or a class if it is expanded.

.,.,TRBV4-1,TRBJ2-7,TGCGCCAGCAGCCAATTAAACGAGCAGTACTTC,CASSQLNEQYF
.,TRBD2,TRBV7-9,TRBJ2-7,TGTGCCAGCAGCTGGACTAGCGGGATGAAGACCTACGAGCAGTACTTC,CASSWTSGMKTYEQYF
.,TRBD1,TRBV6-5,TRBJ1-1,TGTGCCAGCAGTTACTCCGACAGGGGCAACACTGAAGCTTTCTTT,CASSYSDRGNTEAFF
.,.,TRBV5-6,TRBJ2-7,TGTGCCAGCAGCTTGGAGAGAGACTCCTACGAGCAGTACTTC,CASSLERDSYEQYF
.,.,TRBV10-3,TRBJ1-2,TGTGCCATCAGTGGTTTGGGTGCTAACTATGGCTACACCTTC,CAISGLGANYGYTF
.,.,TRBV4-1,TRBJ1-2,TGCGCCAGCAGCCAAGAGGGTGGCTACACCTTC,CASSQEGGYTF
.,.,TRBV11-2,TRBJ2-5,TGTGCCAGCCTAGATCTTAGCGGAGAGACCCAGTACTTC,CASLDLSGETQYF
.,TRBD1,TRBV6-5,TRBJ1-6,TGTGCCAGCAGTTACGACAGGGATCGTTCACCCCTCCACTTT,CASSYDRDRSPLHF
.,.,TRBV6-5,TRBJ2-7,TGTGCCAGCAGTCCCTTCAGGGGGGGCTACGAGCAGTACTTC,CASSPFRGGYEQYF
.,.,TRBV12-3/TRBV12-4,TRBJ2-7,TGTGCCAGCAGTTCCTCCGGGCAGTACTTC,CASSSSGQYF
.,.,TRBV27,TRBJ2-1,TGTGCCAGCAGTTTATCGCCAGGGAGCTCCTACAATGAGCAGTTCTTC,CASSLSPGSSYNEQFF
.,.,TRBV7-3,TRBJ1-1,TGTGCCAGCAGCGTGGGCGGTGAAGCTTTCTTT,CASSVGGEAFF
.,.,TRBV7-3,TRBJ1-6,TGTGCCAGCAGCTTAATCGGGCAGGAGAATTCACCCCTCCACTTT,CASSLIGQENSPLHF
once,.,TRBV13,TRBJ1-1,TGTGCCAGCAGCTTGACCGGGAGAGCAGGATGGGACACTGAAGCTTTCTTT,CASSLTGRAGWDTEAFF
few,.,TRBV11-3,TRBJ2-4,TGTGCCAGCAGCTTCGAAAAGAGGGGGGCAAGAGCCAAAAACATTCAGTACTTC,CASSFEKRGARAKNIQYF
.,TRBD2,TRBV19,TRBJ2-7,TGTGCCAGTAGTGCCCCGGCTAGCGGGAAGGACGAGCAGTACTTC,CASSAPASGKDEQYF
.,.,TRBV11-2,TRBJ2-3,TGTGCCAGCAGCGGAGGGGTTTGGGTAGATACGCAGTATTTT,CASSGGVWVDTQYF
once,TRBD1,TRBV7-2,TRBJ2-1,TGTGCCAGCAGCCTGACAGGGGGCTCCTACAATGAGCAGTTCTTC,CASSLTGGSYNEQFF
.,TRBD2,TRBV27,TRBJ2-5,TGTGCCACCAGAGGGCTCTCGGGGGGAGAGACCCAGTACTTC,CATRGLSGGETQYF
.,.,TRBV29-1,TRBJ1-2,TGCAGCGTTGTACAGGGAGGCTATGGCTACACCTTC,CSVVQGGYGYTF
.,TRBD1,TRBV6-5,TRBJ1-5,TGTGCCAGCAGTACTCAGGGGGCGGGTCAGCCCCAGCATTTT,CASSTQGAGQPQHF
.,.,TRBV6-4,TRBJ1-5,TGTGCCAGCAGTGACTCCGGTGACGGCAATCAGCCCCAGCATTTT,CASSDSGDGNQPQHF
.,TRBD1,TRBV20-1,TRBJ1-1,TGCAGTGCTAGTCGAGGTCAGGGGGCTACTGAAGCTTTCTTT,CSASRGQGATEAFF
.,.,TRBV25-1,TRBJ2-1,TGTGCCAGCAGTGCGGAACGGGGGAATGAGCAGTTCTTC,CASSAERGNEQFF
few,TRBD1,TRBV6-5,TRBJ1-1,TGTGCCAGCACCGGAGGGGGACAGGGGAGCACTGAAGCTTTCTTT,CASTGGGQGSTEAFF
once,.,TRBV6-6,TRBJ2-1,TGTGCCAGCACTCCGGGGGAGACCCCTCGGGAAGGGCAGTTCTTC,CASTPGETPREGQFF
.,TRBD1,TRBV2,TRBJ2-3,TGTGCCAGCAGTGAAGATGTGACAGGGCCAGATACGCAGTATTTT,CASSEDVTGPDTQYF
.,.,TRBV7-8,TRBJ2-1,TGTGCCAGCAGCCCAGGCCCCGGGAGACGCAATGAGCAGTTCTTC,CASSPGPGRRNEQFF